This TCR beta chain appears in the sequencing data of a study of graft-versus-host responses after intestinal transplantation. Method: immunoSEQ multiplex PCR; TCRdb's copy keeps in-frame clones and lacks some. The profile covers about 8,200 clones, with 85% to 95% appearing a single time and under 2.5% taken by the ten largest. Deletions cut 5 bases from V and 6 bases from J, with 19 bases between. There are 15 residues in the CDR3. Germline CDR1 is LNHDA and CDR2 is SQIVND (reference sequence). The sequence came from a human patient who received an intestinal transplant, so some T cells may come from the graft donor. This sequence joins TRBV19 and TRBJ1-2; D unclear. The sequencing here drew on PBMCs, taken 11 days after intestinal transplantation. Here the CDR3 DNA reads TGTGCCAGTAGTCCGGCTGGCGTTGGAGGGAATGGCTACACCTTC. Residues: CASSPAGVGGNGYTF.